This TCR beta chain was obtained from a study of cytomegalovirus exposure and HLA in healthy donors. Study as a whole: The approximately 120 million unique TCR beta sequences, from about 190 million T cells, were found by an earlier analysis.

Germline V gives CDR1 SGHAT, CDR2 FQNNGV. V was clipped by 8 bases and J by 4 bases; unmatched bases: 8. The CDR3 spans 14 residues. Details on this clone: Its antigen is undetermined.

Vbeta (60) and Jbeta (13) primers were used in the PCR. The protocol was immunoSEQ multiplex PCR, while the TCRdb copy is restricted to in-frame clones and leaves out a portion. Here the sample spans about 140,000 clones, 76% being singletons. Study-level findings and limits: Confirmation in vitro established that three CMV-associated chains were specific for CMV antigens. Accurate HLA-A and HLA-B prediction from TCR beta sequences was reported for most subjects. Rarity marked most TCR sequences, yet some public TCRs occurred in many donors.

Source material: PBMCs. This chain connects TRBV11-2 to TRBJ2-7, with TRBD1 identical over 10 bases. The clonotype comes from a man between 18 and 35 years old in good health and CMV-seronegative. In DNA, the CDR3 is TGTGCCAGCTCGAGGGACAGGGGAAGGTACGAGCAGTACTTC. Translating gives CASSRDRGRYEQYF.